This TCR beta chain is from a study of T cells in Graves' hyperthyroidism and ophthalmopathy. Study-wide results and caveats: Progression to ophthalmopathy was predicted a median of 6.5 months early.

The PBMCs were sourced from fresh peripheral blood (around 9.3 ml). CDR3 length: 14 amino acids. The germline CDR1 and CDR2 sequences are SGHTA and FQGNSA. Trimming stripped 0 bases from V and 5 bases from J, with 11 bases between. Regions amplified from RNA transcripts were the TCR beta CDR3 regions. Initially, a first-round RT-PCR of the TCR CDR3 employed the HTBI primer set. MiXCR, run by TCRdb on the multiplex PCR reads, gives a single entry per CDR3 protein. The sample consists of approximately 610,000 distinct CDR3 sequences, 14% to 15% of them appearing once. This clonotype was detected ten times or more. Antigen unknown.

The sequence was collected from a middle-aged woman with Graves' ophthalmopathy. J is TRBJ2-7 and V is TRBV7-2; D possibly corresponds to TRBD2 (5 bases). Sequencing was done on a sample of blood. This CDR3 is CASSLAFEGDEQYF. The CDR3 DNA reads TGTGCCAGCAGCTTAGCTTTCGAGGGAGACGAGCAGTACTTC.